The sample holds a few counts of the clone carrying this T cell receptor (beta chain). Primers used in a second PCR of about 7 to 11 cycles were a sample-barcoded 5' primer and a J-beta primer mix. TCRdb recomputed calls from the 5' RACE reads with MiXCR, one row per CDR3 protein. Counted here are hundreds of thousands of distinct CDR3 sequences, around 24% occurring once; the ten biggest clones make up less than 9%. The data derive from a study of blood T cells in healthy people across ages. The CDR3 extends over 13 amino acids. Per the germline V gene, CDR1 is SGDLS and CDR2 is YYNGEE. Another study also made use of these data, one on T cells of mothers and their children.

Sequencing input: blood. This clonotype was sampled from a boy younger than 18 in good health. The V gene is TRBV9, the J gene TRBJ2-5, with D possibly matching TRBD2 (5 bases). Judging by the DNA end, TRBJ2-1 fits better; the J call may be wrong. The DNA for the CDR3 is TGTGCCAGCAGCGTAGATATGGGAGATGAGCAGTTCTTC. Protein product: CASSVDMGDEQFF.